This T cell receptor beta chain was observed in a study of Ad26.COV2.S vaccination and SARS-CoV-2 variants. V gave up 6 bases and J gave up 0 bases, with 12 bases separating them. Germline CDR1 MNHEY, CDR2 SVGEGT. CDR3 length equals 15 residues. As to treatment: 15 to 20 received Ad26.COV2.S at low or high dose, single or two shots; 5 received placebo; per-sample allocation not given. Collection of the samples took place on day 63 after the first injection of vaccine or placebo. Profiling relied on immunoSEQ multiplex PCR, and the TCRdb table lists in-frame clones only, not all of them. The sample consists of about 260,000 clones, around nine tenths of them appearing once.

The clonotype comes from a person aged 18-65 years who received the Ad26.COV2.S COVID-19 vaccine or a placebo. V usage is TRBV6-2 or TRBV6-3 and J usage is TRBJ1-5; D gene uncertain. The starting material was peripheral blood, obtained in a trial of Ad26.COV2.S vaccine versus placebo. DNA for the CDR3: TGTGCCAGCAGATACCAGGAGCATAGCAATCAGCCCCAGCATTTT. This encodes CASRYQEHSNQPQHF.